Detailed here is one T cell receptor beta chain. This clonotype came up once. Its antigen is currently not known. No much larger clone is present one base from it, and per-base qualities are unavailable. Single-read evidence is weak. This specimen belongs to a study of T cells in Graves' hyperthyroidism and ophthalmopathy (dated by TCRdb to the late 2010s). Describing the broader study: To identify TCR V-J signatures that set the groups apart, the researchers used a discovery cohort of more than 95 patients, made up of 40 to 45 with Graves' ophthalmopathy and some 56 with stable Graves' hyperthyroidism. Prospective prediction of ophthalmopathy was tested in an independent validation cohort consisting of 18 hyperthyroidism patients and approximately 16 patients who later progressed to ophthalmopathy. The approximately 100 discovery patients were randomly divided into training and test sets at a 7:3 ratio. Thyroid tissue and blood T-cell repertoires from several Graves' hyperthyroidism patients were also compared in the study. After blood sampling, hyperthyroidism patients were treated with methimazole at a starting dose of 30 mg daily, and ophthalmopathy patients were treated with high-dose intravenous methylprednisolone. According to the paper, TCR Vbeta CDR3 sequencing was carried out on some 130 peripheral blood samples, which came from around 43 ophthalmopathy, 80 or so hyperthyroidism and about 17 progressor patients. The study at large found these results: Most expanded thyroid clonotypes (frequency above 0.001) were also detected in blood, suggesting blood repertoires may reflect thyroid immune responses. Sample size was not statistically predetermined, and blinding of investigators to group allocation was not performed. In cross-validation, a model built on a 13 V-J signature told ophthalmopathy apart from stable hyperthyroidism with about 90% sensitivity and roughly 81% specificity, and in testing the same model reached 80%/75%. In validation, the model predicted progression to ophthalmopathy with approximately 69% sensitivity and 72% to 85% specificity, a median of around 6.6 months before onset.

The TCR beta CDR3 regions were amplified from RNA transcripts. The TCR CDR3 was subjected to a first round of RT-PCR using the HTBI primer set and the Qiagen OneStep RT-PCR kit. Libraries were constructed in a second round of multiplex PCR, after which size selection and purification were carried out. Libraries were sequenced paired-end with 100 bp reads on an Illumina HiSeq2000. The source study handled its data this way. SOAPnuke was used to process the raw data, with reads discarded if the reads contained adapters or uncalled bases, had a mean Phred below 15, or lacked an exact constant-primer or identifier match. COPE v1.2.5 was used to merge high-quality paired reads, and clonotypes were defined as unique nucleotide sequences. MiTCR v1.1 was used to align the clonotypes against IMGT TRBV, TRBD and TRBJ reference segments. The analysis included only V-J combinations with a frequency above 0.0001, which together covered approximately 99% of the repertoires. A TCS score was defined as the ratio of F50 (clonal expansion) to E x V (chaos), with BLOSUM62-based TCRdist applied between CDR3 peptides within each V-J. Welch's t-statistics and random forest reduced 514 V-J features to roughly 13, which were used in a naive Bayes classifier (R e1071). The similarity between thyroid and blood repertoires was quantified using the Morisita-Horn index. Clones were called with MiXCR by TCRdb after fastp trimmed the public reads at Q25, and only in-frame beta chains were retained. Each CDR3 protein appears once, grouped with its most common genes and DNA. The V and J calls follow TCRdb's processing rather than the paper's. The sample includes about 570,000 distinct CDR3 sequences, with under 60% observed a single time. The ten largest clones add up to 15% to 20% of the sample.

Spanning cysteine to phenylalanine, the CDR3 consists of 13 amino acids. Here the CDR3 DNA is all that survives: 39 bases in frame from base 1. CDR1 and CDR2 are read off the germline V gene as SGHTA and FQGNSA. V loses 3 bases, J loses 5 bases, and the germline ends lie 10 bases apart. Exclusion was applied to patients with uncontrolled infections, other autoimmune diseases, pregnancy or lactation. Diagnoses were established on the basis of clinical symptoms, serum thyroxine and TRAb, thyroid ultrasound, and orbital computed tomography. Total RNA was extracted with Trizol reagent, and quality was checked on an Agilent 2100 Bioanalyzer.

The rearranged segments are TRBV7-2 and TRBJ1-1, with the D gene too uncertain to name. Source material: peripheral blood or thyroid tissue (not recorded which). The clonotype originates from an adult woman with Graves' disease, either hyperthyroidism or ophthalmopathy (not recorded which). CDR3 sequence: CASSFDPSTEAFF. The nucleotide sequence is TGTGCCAGCAGCTTTGACCCATCGACTGAAGCTTTCTTT.